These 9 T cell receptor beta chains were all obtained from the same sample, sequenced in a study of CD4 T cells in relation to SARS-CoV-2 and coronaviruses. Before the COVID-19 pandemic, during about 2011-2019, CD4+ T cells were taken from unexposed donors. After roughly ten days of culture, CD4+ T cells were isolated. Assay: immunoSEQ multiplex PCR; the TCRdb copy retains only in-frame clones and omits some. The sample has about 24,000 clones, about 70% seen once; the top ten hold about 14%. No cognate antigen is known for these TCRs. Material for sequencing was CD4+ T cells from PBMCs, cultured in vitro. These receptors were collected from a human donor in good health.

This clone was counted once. The CDR3 nucleotides are TGTGCCAGCAGCGTAGGAGTGGGAATTGGCTACGAGCAGTACTTC. Protein product: CASSVGVGIGYEQYF. The V gene is TRBV9, the J gene TRBJ2-7; D ambiguous. Germline loops: CDR1 SGDLS, CDR2 YYNGEE. This CDR3 comprises 15 residues. The V end was cut by 0 bases, the J end by 3 bases, with 13 bases between. The full variable domain, its missing parts supplied by reference TRBV9 and TRBJ2-7, is DSGVTQTPKHLITATGQRVTLRCSPRSGDLSVYWYQQSLDQGLQFLIQYYNGEERAKGNILERFSAQQFPDLHSELNLSSLELGDSALYFCASSVGVGIGYEQYFGPGTRLTVT.

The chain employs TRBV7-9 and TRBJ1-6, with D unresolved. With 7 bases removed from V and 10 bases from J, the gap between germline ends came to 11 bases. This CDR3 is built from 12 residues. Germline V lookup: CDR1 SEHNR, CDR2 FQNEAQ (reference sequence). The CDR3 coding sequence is TGTGCCAGCACCAATTCGAAATCACCCCTCCACTTT. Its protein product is CASTNSKSPLHF.

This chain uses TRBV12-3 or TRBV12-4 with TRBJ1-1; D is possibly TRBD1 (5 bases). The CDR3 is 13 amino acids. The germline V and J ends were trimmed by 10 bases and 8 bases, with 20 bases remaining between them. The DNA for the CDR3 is TGTGCCACCCAAACAGGACCGTGGGGGGAAGCTTTCTTT. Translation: CATQTGPWGEAFF.

DNA of the CDR3: TGTGCCAGCAGTGAGGACACCAATCAGCCCCAGCATTTT. Its translation: CASSEDTNQPQHF. The V call is TRBV2, the J call TRBJ1-5; D might be TRBD1 (5 bases). This CDR3 comprises 13 residues. Germline values: CDR1 SNHLY, CDR2 FYNNEI. With 3 bases removed from V and 3 bases from J, the gap between germline ends came to 6 bases.

As DNA, the CDR3 is TGTGCCAGCAGCCCTGGACTTGCCTCCTCTGGGGCCAACGTCCTGACTTTC. Translating it yields CASSPGLASSGANVLTF. The chain has TRBV3-1 (or the pseudogene TRBV3-2) and TRBJ2-6, with D perhaps TRBD2 (5 bases). Trimming cost V 4 bases and J 0 bases, with 13 bases left between them. The CDR3 is made up of 17 amino acids. Germline values: CDR1 LGHDT, CDR2 YNNKEL (reference sequence).

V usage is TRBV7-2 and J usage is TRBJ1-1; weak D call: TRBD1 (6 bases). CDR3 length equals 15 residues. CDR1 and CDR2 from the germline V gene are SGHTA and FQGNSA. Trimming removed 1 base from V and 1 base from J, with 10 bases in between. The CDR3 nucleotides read TGTGCCAGCAGCTTAGTCCTACAGGGGAACACTGAAGCTTTCTTT. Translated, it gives CASSLVLQGNTEAFF.

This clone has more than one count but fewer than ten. The CDR3 is CASSTPHGELFF. CDR3 coding DNA: TGTGCCAGCAGCACACCCCACGGGGAGCTGTTTTTT. The chain has TRBV12-3 or TRBV12-4 and TRBJ2-2, with D unclear. Trimming pared 6 bases from V and 7 bases from J, leaving 9 bases between. The CDR3 is 12 amino acids.

CDR3 DNA: TGTGCCAGCAGCTTTAAGGGACTAGGGATCGAGCAGTACTTC. Protein: CASSFKGLGIEQYF. The rearrangement joins TRBV28 to TRBJ2-7; TRBD2 agrees at 8 bases. The germline CDR1 and CDR2 sequences are MDHEN and SYDVKM. V gave up 6 bases and J gave up 6 bases; unmatched junction bases: 10. CDR3 length: 14 residues. Complete variable domain (other parts from reference TRBV28 and TRBJ2-7): DVKVTQSSRYLVKRTGEKVFLECVQDMDHENMFWYRQDPGLGLRLIYFSYDVKMKEKGDIPEGYSVSREKKERFSLILESASTNQTSMYLCASSFKGLGIEQYFGPGTRLTVT.

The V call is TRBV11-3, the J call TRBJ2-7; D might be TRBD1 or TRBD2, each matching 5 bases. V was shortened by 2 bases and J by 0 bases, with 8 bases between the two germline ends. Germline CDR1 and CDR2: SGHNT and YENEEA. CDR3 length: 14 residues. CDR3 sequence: CASSLSGTSYEQYF. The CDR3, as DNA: TGTGCCAGCAGCTTATCGGGGACCTCCTACGAGCAGTACTTC.